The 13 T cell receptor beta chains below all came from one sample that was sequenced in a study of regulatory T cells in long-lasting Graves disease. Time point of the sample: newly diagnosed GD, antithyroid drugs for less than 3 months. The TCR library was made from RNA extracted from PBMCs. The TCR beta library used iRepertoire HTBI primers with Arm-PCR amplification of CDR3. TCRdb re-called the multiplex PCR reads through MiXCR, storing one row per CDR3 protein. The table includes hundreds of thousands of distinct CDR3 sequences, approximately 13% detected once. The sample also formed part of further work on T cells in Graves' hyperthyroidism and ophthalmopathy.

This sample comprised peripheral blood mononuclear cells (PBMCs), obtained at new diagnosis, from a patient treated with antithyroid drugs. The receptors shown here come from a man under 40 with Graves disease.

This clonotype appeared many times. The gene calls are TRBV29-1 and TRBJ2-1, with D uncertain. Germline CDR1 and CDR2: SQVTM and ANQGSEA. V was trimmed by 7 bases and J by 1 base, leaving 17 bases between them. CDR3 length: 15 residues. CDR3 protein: CSAPAEEDSYNEQFF. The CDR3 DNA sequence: TGCAGCGCTCCCGCCGAAGAGGATTCCTACAATGAGCAGTTCTTC.

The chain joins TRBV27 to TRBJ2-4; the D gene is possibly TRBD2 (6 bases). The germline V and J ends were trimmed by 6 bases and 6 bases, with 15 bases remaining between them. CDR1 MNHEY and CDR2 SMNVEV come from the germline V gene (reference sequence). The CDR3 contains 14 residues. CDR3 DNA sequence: TGTGCCAGCAGCCGGACCGGAGCGGGAAACATTCAGTACTTC. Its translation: CASSRTGAGNIQYF.

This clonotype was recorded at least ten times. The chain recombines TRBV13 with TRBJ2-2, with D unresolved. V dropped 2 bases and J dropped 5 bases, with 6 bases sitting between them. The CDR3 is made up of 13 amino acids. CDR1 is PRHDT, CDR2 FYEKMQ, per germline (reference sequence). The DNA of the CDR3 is TGTGCCAGCAGCTTATCGCGGACCGGGGAGCTGTTTTTT. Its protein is CASSLSRTGELFF.

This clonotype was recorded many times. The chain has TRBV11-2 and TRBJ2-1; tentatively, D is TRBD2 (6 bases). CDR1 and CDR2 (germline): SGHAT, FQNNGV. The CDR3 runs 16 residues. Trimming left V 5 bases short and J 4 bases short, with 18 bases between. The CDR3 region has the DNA TGTGCCAGCAGCCCCTTAAGGACTGGGACTTACAATGAGCAGTTCTTC. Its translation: CASSPLRTGTYNEQFF.

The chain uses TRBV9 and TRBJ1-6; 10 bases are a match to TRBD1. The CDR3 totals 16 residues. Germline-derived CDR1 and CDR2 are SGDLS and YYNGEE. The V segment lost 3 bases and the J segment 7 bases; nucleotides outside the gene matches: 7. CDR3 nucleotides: TGTGCCAGCAGCGCAAAGACAGGGGGCCAGAATTCACCCCTCCACTTT. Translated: CASSAKTGGQNSPLHF. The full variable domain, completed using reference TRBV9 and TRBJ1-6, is DSGVTQTPKHLITATGQRVTLRCSPRSGDLSVYWYQQSLDQGLQFLIQYYNGEERAKGNILERFSAQQFPDLHSELNLSSLELGDSALYFCASSAKTGGQNSPLHFGNGTRLTVT.

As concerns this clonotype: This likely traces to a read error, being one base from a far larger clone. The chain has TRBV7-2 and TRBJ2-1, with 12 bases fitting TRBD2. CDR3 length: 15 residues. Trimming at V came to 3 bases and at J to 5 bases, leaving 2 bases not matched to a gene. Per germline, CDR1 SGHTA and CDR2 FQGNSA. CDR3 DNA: TGTGCCAGCAGCTTTCTAGCGGGAGGGAACAATGAGCAGTTCTTC. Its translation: CASSFLAGGNNEQFF.

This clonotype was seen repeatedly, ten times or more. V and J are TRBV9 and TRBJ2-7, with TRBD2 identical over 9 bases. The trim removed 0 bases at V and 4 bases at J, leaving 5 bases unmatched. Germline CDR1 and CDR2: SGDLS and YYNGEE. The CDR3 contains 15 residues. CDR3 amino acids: CASSVGSGRFYEQYF. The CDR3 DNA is TGTGCCAGCAGCGTAGGAAGCGGGAGGTTTTACGAGCAGTACTTC.

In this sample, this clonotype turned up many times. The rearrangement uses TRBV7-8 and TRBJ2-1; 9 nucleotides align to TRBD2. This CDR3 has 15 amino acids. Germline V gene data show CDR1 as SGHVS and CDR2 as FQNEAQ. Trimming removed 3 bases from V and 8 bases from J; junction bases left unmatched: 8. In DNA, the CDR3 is TGTGCCAGCAGCTTGAGACGGCGGGAGGGCCATGAGCAGTTCTTC. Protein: CASSLRRREGHEQFF.

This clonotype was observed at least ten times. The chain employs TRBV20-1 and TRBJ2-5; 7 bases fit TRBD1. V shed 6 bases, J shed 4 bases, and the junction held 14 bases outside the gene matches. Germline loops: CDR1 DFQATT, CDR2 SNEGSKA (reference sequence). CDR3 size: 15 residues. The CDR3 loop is CSAQNDRAGGETQYF. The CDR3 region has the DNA TGCAGTGCACAAAACGACAGGGCCGGTGGAGAGACCCAGTACTTC.

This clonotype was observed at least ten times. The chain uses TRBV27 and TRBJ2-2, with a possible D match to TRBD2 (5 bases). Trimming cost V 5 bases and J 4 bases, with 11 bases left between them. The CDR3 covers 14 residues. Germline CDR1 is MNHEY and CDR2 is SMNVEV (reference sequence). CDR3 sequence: CASSLEVGTGELFF. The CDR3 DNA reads TGTGCCAGCAGTCTGGAGGTCGGCACCGGGGAGCTGTTTTTT.

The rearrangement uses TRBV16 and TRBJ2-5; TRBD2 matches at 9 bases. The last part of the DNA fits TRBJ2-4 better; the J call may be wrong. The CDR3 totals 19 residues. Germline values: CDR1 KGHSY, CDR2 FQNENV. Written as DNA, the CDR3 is TGTGCCAGCAGCCAATCGGTTCCTCTAGCGGGATATGGCAAAAACATTCAGTACTTC. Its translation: CASSQSVPLAGYGKNIQYF.

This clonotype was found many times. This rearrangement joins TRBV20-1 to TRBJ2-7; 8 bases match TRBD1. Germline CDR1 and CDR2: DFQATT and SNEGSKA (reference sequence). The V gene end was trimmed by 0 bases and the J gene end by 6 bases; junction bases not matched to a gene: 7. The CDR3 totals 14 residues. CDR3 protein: CSARDTDRVPEQYF. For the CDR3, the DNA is TGCAGTGCTAGAGATACGGACAGGGTCCCCGAGCAGTACTTC.

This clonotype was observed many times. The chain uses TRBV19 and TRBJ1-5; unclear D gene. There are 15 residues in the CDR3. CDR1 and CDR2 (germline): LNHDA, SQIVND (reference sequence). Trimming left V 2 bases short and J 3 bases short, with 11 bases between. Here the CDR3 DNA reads TGTGCCAGTAGTATACTCATCCCCTACAATCAGCCCCAGCATTTT. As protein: CASSILIPYNQPQHF.